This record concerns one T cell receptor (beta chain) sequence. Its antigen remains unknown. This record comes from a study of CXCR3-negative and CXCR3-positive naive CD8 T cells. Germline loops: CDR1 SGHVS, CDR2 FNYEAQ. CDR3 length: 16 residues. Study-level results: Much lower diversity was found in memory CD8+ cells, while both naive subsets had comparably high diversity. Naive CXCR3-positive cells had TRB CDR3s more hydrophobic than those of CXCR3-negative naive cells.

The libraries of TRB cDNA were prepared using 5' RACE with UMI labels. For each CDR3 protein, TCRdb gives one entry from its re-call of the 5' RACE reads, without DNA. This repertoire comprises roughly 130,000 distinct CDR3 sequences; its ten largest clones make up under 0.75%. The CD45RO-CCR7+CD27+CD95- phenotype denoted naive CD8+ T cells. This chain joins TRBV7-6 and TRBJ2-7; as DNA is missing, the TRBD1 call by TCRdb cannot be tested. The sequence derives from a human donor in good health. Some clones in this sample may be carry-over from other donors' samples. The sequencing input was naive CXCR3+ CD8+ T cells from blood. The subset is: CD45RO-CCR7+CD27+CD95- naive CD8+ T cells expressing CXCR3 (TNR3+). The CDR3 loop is CASSLEAPAQVGRQYF. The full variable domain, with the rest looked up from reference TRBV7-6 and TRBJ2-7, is GAGVSQSPRYKVTKRGQDVALRCDPISGHVSLYWYRQALGQGPEFLTYFNYEAQQDKSGLPNDRFSAERPEGSISTLTIQRTEQRDSAMYRCASSLEAPAQVGRQYFGPGTRLTVT.